The source of this T cell receptor (beta chain) is a study of shared clonotypes between healthy human individuals. CDR1 is SGHRS, CDR2 YFSETQ, per germline. Between the trimmed V and J ends, which lost 5 bases and 5 bases, there was a span of 11 bases. This CDR3 is built from 12 residues. Assay used: immunoSEQ multiplex PCR; TCRdb lists only in-frame clones, some missing. The sample yields roughly 1,000,000 clones, about 80% seen once. Details on this clone: This sample includes further DNA sequences coding for the same CDR3.

The source of this sequence is a man aged 18 to 30 in good health. Some clones in this sample may be carry-over from other donors' samples. Specimen: memory CD4+ T cells from PBMCs. Subset: CD45RA-negative fraction. The J gene is TRBJ2-7, the V gene TRBV5-1; either TRBD1 or TRBD2 may supply D (6 bases each). The CDR3 sequence is CASSPRGDEQYF. CDR3 bases: TGCGCCAGCAGTCCAAGGGGGGACGAGCAGTACTTC.